What follows are 32 T cell receptor beta chains derived from one specimen sequenced in a study of beta chain features in type 1 diabetes. The authors reverse transcribed all of the isolated RNA, so sequencing captured expressed TCRB transcripts. Sequencing was performed with immunoSEQ multiplex PCR; in TCRdb, only in-frame clones are kept and a portion is missing. The sample has about 900,000 clones; around a sixth are singletons. The sample was naive CD4+ T cells from blood. The source is a woman aged 18-29 years in good health.

The chain is built from TRBV4-2 and TRBJ1-1, with D possibly being TRBD1 (6 bases). The ends were cut back, 3 bases at V and 1 base at J, with 9 bases in the middle. The CDR3 runs 14 residues. Looked up from germline, CDR1 is LGHNA and CDR2 is YNFKEQ. The CDR3 is CASSHTDRNTEAFF. CDR3 nucleotides: TGTGCCAGCAGCCACACGGACAGGAACACTGAAGCTTTCTTT.

V and J are TRBV18 and TRBJ1-5, with D perhaps matching TRBD1 (5 bases). The length of the CDR3 is 15 residues. V dropped 2 bases and J dropped 1 base, with 9 bases sitting between them. Germline V CDR1 and CDR2: KGHSH, LQKENI. The CDR3, as DNA: TGTGCCAGCTCACCATTCCGGGACAGCAATCAGCCCCAGCATTTT. Protein product: CASSPFRDSNQPQHF.

V and J are TRBV7-6 and TRBJ2-1, with D uncertain. Trimming took 5 bases from V and 0 from J, leaving 17 bases between them. Germline lookup yields CDR1 SGHVS and CDR2 FNYEAQ. The CDR3 runs to 17 residues. CDR3 bases: TGTGCCAGCAGCGCCCTGTTTGCGAGCGCCTCCTACAATGAGCAGTTCTTC. Its translation: CASSALFASASYNEQFF.

This clone was counted only a few times. CDR3 sequence reads: CASSLAPQTGSSYNEQFF. The CDR3 DNA sequence: TGCGCCAGCAGCTTGGCCCCGCAGACCGGAAGCTCCTACAATGAGCAGTTCTTC. The chain employs TRBV5-1 and TRBJ2-1; no reliable D call. Trimming shortened V by 0 bases and J by 0 bases, and 16 bases separated the two germline ends. The CDR3 runs to 18 residues. CDR1 and CDR2 from the germline V gene are SGHRS and YFSETQ.

Concerning this clone itself: Other DNA sequences in this sample translate to the same CDR3. V and J are TRBV7-2 and TRBJ2-2, with D possibly being TRBD2 (5 bases). Germline assignment: CDR1 SGHTA and CDR2 FQGNSA. The CDR3 is made up of 15 amino acids. V was trimmed by 1 base and J by 3 bases, leaving 9 bases between them. In DNA, the CDR3 is TGTGCCAGCAGCTTAGTGGCCGGGGACACCGGGGAGCTGTTTTTT. It yields the protein CASSLVAGDTGELFF.

This clone was seen only a few times. At the DNA level, this CDR3 is encoded by other sequences in the same sample as well. This sequence joins TRBV18 and TRBJ2-7, with 8 bases aligning to TRBD1. The CDR3 contains 12 residues. Germline V gives CDR1 KGHSH, CDR2 LQKENI. V lost 4 bases and J lost 4; bases outside the gene matches: 0. CDR3 sequence: CASSRDRYEQYF. CDR3 DNA: TGTGCCAGCTCACGGGACAGGTACGAGCAGTACTTC.

The chain combines TRBV11-2 with TRBJ2-2, with D perhaps being TRBD1 or TRBD2 (5 bases each). CDR3 length: 14 amino acids. CDR1 SGHAT and CDR2 FQNNGV come from the germline V gene. V shed 4 bases and J shed 7 bases, with 13 bases lying between them. DNA for the CDR3: TGTGCCAGCAGCTCCAGGGACGCCCTCGGGGAGCTGTTTTTT. Amino acids: CASSSRDALGELFF. The full variable domain, its missing parts supplied by reference TRBV11-2 and TRBJ2-2, is EAGVAQSPRYKIIEKRQSVAFWCNPISGHATLYWYQQILGQGPKLLIQFQNNGVVDDSQLPKDRFSAERLKGVDSTLKIQPAKLEDSAVYLCASSSRDALGELFFGEGSRLTVL.

The rearrangement joins TRBV29-1 to TRBJ2-7, with unresolved D. Trimming removed 0 bases from V and 3 bases from J, with 9 bases in between. CDR3 size: 13 residues. CDR1 and CDR2 from the germline V gene are SQVTM and ANQGSEA. The CDR3 nucleotides read TGCAGCGTTGAAGAAATCTCTAGCTACGAGCAGTACTTC. It encodes CSVEEISSYEQYF.

The chain recombines TRBV18 with TRBJ1-2, with 9 bases lining up with TRBD1. Germline V lookup: CDR1 KGHSH, CDR2 LQKENI. The junction had 18 bases not matched to a gene; V was cut back by 1 base and J by 6 bases. This CDR3 is built from 19 residues. The CDR3 reads CASSPLSQSQGAGANGYTF. The CDR3 DNA sequence: TGTGCCAGCTCACCACTTTCGCAATCACAGGGGGCTGGGGCAAATGGCTACACCTTC.

This clone has more than one count but fewer than ten. The chain couples TRBV14 to TRBJ2-7, with 10 bases aligning to TRBD2. CDR3 size: 18 residues. With V trimmed by 3 bases and J by 3 bases, 14 bases remained unmatched. Germline V CDR1 and CDR2: SGHDN, FVKESK. The DNA of the CDR3 is TGTGCCAGCAGCCACACGGCTAGCGGGAGAGGGACACGCTACGAGCAGTACTTC. This gives the protein CASSHTASGRGTRYEQYF.

The V gene is TRBV18, the J gene TRBJ2-7; 7 bases agree with TRBD2. The CDR3 length is 15 residues. CDR1 is KGHSH, CDR2 LQKENI, per germline. J lost 6 bases, V lost 3 bases, and 11 bases had no gene match. The CDR3 sequence is CASSPLRAGLGEQYF. The CDR3, as DNA: TGTGCCAGCTCACCTCTGCGAGCGGGACTCGGCGAGCAGTACTTC.

This clone occurred a few times. This chain links TRBV7-2 with TRBJ2-1; 7 bases agree with TRBD2. Trimming took 2 bases from V and 12 from J; bases not matched to a gene: 7. The length of the CDR3 is 13 residues. Germline CDR1 is SGHTA and CDR2 is FQGNSA. CDR3 sequence reads: CASSLPGGRGQFF. For the CDR3, the DNA is TGTGCCAGCAGCTTACCGGGAGGTCGGGGGCAGTTCTTC.

V is TRBV11-2 and J is TRBJ1-2, with D possibly being TRBD1 (5 bases). Deletions cut 5 bases from V and 4 bases from J, with 17 bases between. The CDR3 runs 15 residues. Germline assignment: CDR1 SGHAT and CDR2 FQNNGV. The CDR3 region has the DNA TGTGCCAGCAGCCGCAATCAGGGCAGGGTCTATGGCTACACCTTC. As protein: CASSRNQGRVYGYTF.

This clone was detected only a few times. This same CDR3 is encoded by further DNA sequences in the sample. The rearrangement joins TRBV9 to TRBJ2-1; 8 nucleotides match TRBD2. The CDR3 is 15 amino acids. Germline V gives CDR1 SGDLS, CDR2 YYNGEE. Trimming took 4 bases from V and 0 from J; bases not matched to a gene: 3. This CDR3 is CASSPSGSSYNEQFF. CDR3 coding DNA: TGTGCCAGCAGCCCCAGCGGGAGCTCCTACAATGAGCAGTTCTTC. The full variable domain, completed using reference TRBV9 and TRBJ2-1, is DSGVTQTPKHLITATGQRVTLRCSPRSGDLSVYWYQQSLDQGLQFLIQYYNGEERAKGNILERFSAQQFPDLHSELNLSSLELGDSALYFCASSPSGSSYNEQFFGPGTRLTVL.

This clone was observed a handful of times. The chain uses TRBV7-9 and TRBJ2-1, with 8 bases fitting TRBD1. V lost 6 bases, J lost 12 bases, and 7 bases stayed unmatched. CDR1 and CDR2 from the germline V gene are SEHNR and FQNEAQ (reference sequence). This CDR3 has 12 residues. For the CDR3, the DNA is TGTGCCAGCAGTCAACAGGGGGTTGCGCAGTTCTTC. Encoded protein: CASSQQGVAQFF.

The chain combines TRBV29-1 with TRBJ2-5; D may be TRBD1 (6 bases). Judging by the DNA end, TRBJ2-7 fits better; the J call may be wrong. Germline V gives CDR1 SQVTM, CDR2 ANQGSEA. The CDR3 consists of 14 residues. This CDR3 is CSVKWGLGSYEQYF. CDR3 sequence (DNA): TGCAGCGTTAAGTGGGGGCTGGGATCCTACGAGCAGTACTTC.

This clone was observed a handful of times. V gene TRBV4-3 combines with J gene TRBJ1-5; D gene uncertain. Germline CDR1 and CDR2: LGHNA and YSLEER. V lost 0 bases and J 9 bases, leaving 15 bases between the germline ends. The CDR3 has 15 residues. In nucleotides, the CDR3 is TGCGCCAGCAGCCAAGATTTCGCAGGAGGCGCGCCCCAGCATTTT. Protein sequence: CASSQDFAGGAPQHF.

The chain has TRBV28 and TRBJ1-1, with 11 bases matching TRBD1. Germline CDR1 reads MDHEN; CDR2 reads SYDVKM. This CDR3 has 13 amino acids. J was trimmed by 3 bases and V by 6 bases; bases with no gene match: 0. The CDR3 DNA is TGTGCCAGCAGGGGACAGGGGGACACTGAAGCTTTCTTT. Encoded protein: CASRGQGDTEAFF.

The V and J genes are TRBV5-8 and TRBJ1-5, with 7 bases aligning to TRBD1. With V trimmed by 2 bases and J by 1 base, 3 bases remained unmatched. This CDR3 has 15 amino acids. Per germline, CDR1 SGHTS and CDR2 YDEGEE. CDR3 bases: TGTGCCAGCAGCTTAGGGGGACAGAGCAATCAGCCCCAGCATTTT. Its protein is CASSLGGQSNQPQHF. The whole variable domain, remainder taken from reference TRBV5-8 and TRBJ1-5, is EAGVTQSPTHLIKTRGQQATLRCSPISGHTSVYWYQQALGLGLQFLLWYDEGEERNRGNFPPRFSGRQFPNYSSELNVNALELEDSALYLCASSLGGQSNQPQHFGDGTRLSIL.

This chain connects TRBV29-1 to TRBJ2-1; 16 nucleotides agree with TRBD2. Trimming cost V 6 bases and J 0 bases; bases outside gene matches: 8. Per germline, CDR1 SQVTM and CDR2 ANQGSEA. This CDR3 region has 18 residues. CDR3 DNA sequence: TGCAGCGTAGAGGGACTAGCGGGAGGGCTTAGCTCCTACAATGAGCAGTTCTTC. Translation: CSVEGLAGGLSSYNEQFF.

V gene TRBV7-9 combines with J gene TRBJ1-2; 11 positions agree with TRBD1. CDR1 SEHNR and CDR2 FQNEAQ come from the germline V gene (reference sequence). Losses at the gene ends were 8 bases for V and 7 bases for J; bases not matched to a gene: 6. This CDR3 is built from 13 residues. CDR3 in amino acids: CASGGQGASGYTF. CDR3 in DNA: TGTGCCAGCGGCGGACAGGGGGCGAGTGGCTACACCTTC.

This clone was detected only a few times. The gene calls are TRBV5-4 and TRBJ2-1, with D possibly being TRBD1 (6 bases). CDR3 length: 15 residues. Germline V gene lookup returns CDR1 SGHNT and CDR2 YYREEE (reference sequence). V lost 2 bases, J lost 3 bases, and 12 bases lay in between. CDR3 residues: CASSLDRTFYNEQFF. The CDR3 region has the DNA TGTGCCAGCAGCTTAGACAGGACATTCTACAATGAGCAGTTCTTC.

The chain joins TRBV5-1 to TRBJ2-7; D might be TRBD2 (5 bases). The CDR3 covers 15 residues. The V end was cut by 0 bases, the J end by 7 bases, with 17 bases between. CDR1 and CDR2 from the germline V gene are SGHRS and YFSETQ. The CDR3 DNA reads TGCGCCAGCAGCTTGGTGGGAGAGCCATTAGGGGAGCAGTACTTC. This encodes CASSLVGEPLGEQYF.

With respect to this clone: The sample contains more than one DNA sequence encoding this CDR3. V is TRBV7-9 and J is TRBJ2-7; possible D gene TRBD2, 6 bases. Trimming took 0 bases from V and 3 from J, leaving 9 bases between them. CDR3 length: 14 amino acids. The germline V gene has CDR1 SEHNR and CDR2 FQNEAQ (reference sequence). CDR3 sequence: CASSLAGGGYEQYF. DNA for the CDR3: TGTGCCAGCAGCTTAGCGGGGGGAGGCTACGAGCAGTACTTC.

This clone showed up just a few times. J is TRBJ2-7 and V is TRBV10-3; a weak D match, TRBD2 (5 bases). The V end was cut by 8 bases, the J end by 4 bases, with 21 bases between. This CDR3 comprises 15 residues. Germline V CDR1 and CDR2: ENHRY, SYGVKD. CDR3 DNA sequence: TGTGCCATCTCCGAGGCCCCTAATTCGGGGTACGAGCAGTACTTC. Translation gives CAISEAPNSGYEQYF.

There are a few counts of this clone. V gene TRBV7-9 combines with J gene TRBJ2-3, with D unresolved. The CDR3 sequence is 15 residues long. CDR1 and CDR2 (germline): SEHNR, FQNEAQ (reference sequence). V lost 5 bases and J 5 bases, leaving 17 bases between the germline ends. The DNA for the CDR3 is TGTGCCAGCAGCCCCTCCGGCCATGCGATAGATACGCAGTATTTT. Its translation: CASSPSGHAIDTQYF.

The sample holds a few counts of this clone. The chain employs TRBV9 and TRBJ2-1; 8 bases map to TRBD2. This CDR3 is built from 18 residues. The V and J ends lost 3 bases and 0 bases, in that order; junction bases with no gene match: 11. Per the germline V gene, CDR1 is SGDLS and CDR2 is YYNGEE. CDR3 DNA sequence: TGTGCCAGCAGCGGATCCGCCGGGGGGGAGAGCTCCTACAATGAGCAGTTCTTC. This translates into CASSGSAGGESSYNEQFF.

The rearrangement uses TRBV29-1 and TRBJ2-1; 8 nucleotides agree with TRBD1. The germline gives CDR1 SQVTM, CDR2 ANQGSEA. This CDR3 is 14 amino acids long. The trim removed 1 base at V and 6 bases at J, leaving 5 bases unmatched. The CDR3: CSVEGTGKINEQFF. CDR3 DNA sequence: TGCAGCGTTGAAGGGACAGGGAAAATCAATGAGCAGTTCTTC.

Here the CDR3 DNA reads TGTGCCAGCAGCCCCCAGGGGAATAGGCAGCCCCAGCATTTT. Translation: CASSPQGNRQPQHF. The chain couples TRBV7-2 to TRBJ1-5; weak D call: TRBD1 (6 bases). The CDR3 sequence is 14 residues long. Germline CDR1 SGHTA, CDR2 FQGNSA. Trimming left V 5 bases short and J 7 bases short, with 15 bases between.

This clone was seen more than once but under ten times. The V and J genes are TRBV10-3 and TRBJ2-1; the D gene could be TRBD1 or TRBD2 (5 bases each). The V end lost 6 bases, the J end lost 6 bases, and 15 bases lay between the germline ends. There are 14 residues in the CDR3. CDR1 and CDR2 from the germline V gene are ENHRY and SYGVKD. As DNA, the CDR3 is TGTGCCATCAGCATAACAGGACTTATCAATGAGCAGTTCTTC. Its translation is CAISITGLINEQFF.

This chain joins TRBV19 and TRBJ1-5; D call uncertain. Germline V gene data show CDR1 as LNHDA and CDR2 as SQIVND (reference sequence). This CDR3 is 15 amino acids long. V was clipped by 4 bases and J by 0 bases, with 10 bases between them. CDR3 in DNA: TGTGCCAGTAGTACGCACAGAGATAGCAATCAGCCCCAGCATTTT. It is translated as CASSTHRDSNQPQHF. The whole variable domain, remainder taken from reference TRBV19 and TRBJ1-5, is DGGITQSPKYLFRKEGQNVTLSCEQNLNHDAMYWYRQDPGQGLRLIYYSQIVNDFQKGDIAEGYSVSREKKESFPLTVTSAQKNPTAFYLCASSTHRDSNQPQHFGDGTRLSIL.

This sequence joins TRBV5-1 and TRBJ2-7; D ambiguous. Between the trimmed V and J ends, which lost 0 bases and 1 base, there was a span of 8 bases. Germline V CDR1 and CDR2: SGHRS, YFSETQ. The CDR3 is 14 amino acids. The CDR3 region has the DNA TGCGCCAGCAGCTTGGTCGCGGAGTCCTACGAGCAGTACTTC. This encodes CASSLVAESYEQYF.